Detailed here is one TCR beta chain. Its target is unknown. These data come from a study of T cell responses to AZD1222 COVID-19 vaccine. TCRdb's table, derived via immunoSEQ multiplex PCR, lists solely in-frame clones and lacks some. The sample yields about 90,000 clones, approximately 88% seen once. Unmatched junction bases numbered 4, after V lost 5 bases and J lost 4 bases. CDR3 length equals 13 residues. The V gene's germline CDR1 is MGHDK and CDR2 SYGVNS. Study-level results: With two AZD1222 doses given, Spike-specific TCR breadth and depth both rose.

The chain joins TRBV25-1 to TRBJ1-1, with 7 bases matching TRBD1. Here the sequenced sample was peripheral blood, taken 28 days after the second AZD1222 dose. The TCR comes from an adult who received the AZD1222 COVID-19 vaccine. CDR3: CASSKTGSTEAFF. CDR3 coding DNA: TGTGCCAGCAGTAAGACAGGGAGCACTGAAGCTTTCTTT. The full variable domain, completed using reference TRBV25-1 and TRBJ1-1, is EADIYQTPRYLVIGTGKKITLECSQTMGHDKMYWYQQDPGMELHLIHYSYGVNSTEKGDLSSESTVSRIRTEHFPLTLESARPSHTSQYLCASSKTGSTEAFFGQGTRLTVV.